Presented here are 24 T cell receptor beta chains from one specimen sequenced in a study of cytomegalovirus exposure and HLA in healthy donors. Both 60 Vbeta primers and 13 Jbeta primers went into the PCR. TCRdb's table, derived via immunoSEQ multiplex PCR, lists solely in-frame clones and lacks some. The sample lists 130,000 to 150,000 clones; around 80% were seen once. The sample comprised PBMCs. The receptors were gathered from a female donor in good health and CMV-seronegative.

The chain couples TRBV28 to TRBJ2-2; 9 bases match TRBD1. Trimming took 6 bases from V and 3 from J; bases not matched to a gene: 11. CDR1 is MDHEN and CDR2 is SYDVKM in the germline V gene. This CDR3 region has 17 residues. The CDR3 region is CASRPYPGQGDTGELFF. The CDR3 bases are TGTGCCAGCAGACCCTACCCGGGACAGGGAGACACCGGGGAGCTGTTTTTT.

This rearrangement joins TRBV9 to TRBJ2-7; the match to TRBD1 covers 7 bases. V lost 3 bases to trimming and J lost 4 bases; unmatched junction nucleotides: 7. CDR3 length: 14 amino acids. CDR1 is SGDLS and CDR2 is YYNGEE in the germline V gene. CDR3 loop: CASSEQGMGYEQYF. CDR3 sequence (DNA): TGTGCCAGCAGCGAACAGGGGATGGGGTACGAGCAGTACTTC.

This rearrangement joins TRBV5-1 to TRBJ1-2, with 7 bases aligning to TRBD1. V shed 4 bases, J shed 3 bases, and the junction held 3 bases outside the gene matches. Germline lookup yields CDR1 SGHRS and CDR2 YFSETQ. The CDR3 totals 13 residues. The CDR3 bases are TGCGCCAGCAGCGTAGACAGGGACTATGGCTACACCTTC. This sequence encodes CASSVDRDYGYTF.

The rearrangement uses TRBV28 and TRBJ1-4; D call uncertain. In germline, CDR1 is MDHEN, CDR2 SYDVKM. V lost 6 bases to trimming and J lost 7 bases, with 15 bases between them. There are 14 residues in the CDR3. Written as DNA, the CDR3 is TGTGCCAGCAGCGGAGACCGAACGCTTGAAAAACTGTTTTTT. It codes for CASSGDRTLEKLFF.

V gene TRBV5-6 combines with J gene TRBJ2-3, with a possible D match to TRBD2 (6 bases). The length of the CDR3 is 14 residues. The V end was cut by 7 bases, the J end by 4 bases, with 16 bases between. CDR1 is SGHDT, CDR2 YYEEEE, per germline. The CDR3 DNA reads as TGTGCCAGCTCTTTGGGAGAGCGGGCAGATACGCAGTATTTT. Translating gives CASSLGERADTQYF.

The gene calls are TRBV7-9 and TRBJ1-2, with 7 bases matching TRBD1. The V segment lost 3 bases and the J segment 6 bases; nucleotides outside the gene matches: 7. The CDR3 is 14 residues long. Germline loops: CDR1 SEHNR, CDR2 FQNEAQ (reference sequence). CDR3 residues: CASSFDRDRNGYTF. The CDR3 DNA sequence: TGTGCCAGCAGCTTCGACAGGGATAGAAATGGCTACACCTTC.

This clone has more than one count but fewer than ten. The J gene is TRBJ2-2, the V gene TRBV9; no reliable D call. Germline CDR1 reads SGDLS; CDR2 reads YYNGEE. The CDR3 length is 12 residues. Trimming took off 1 base at V and 6 bases at J, with 4 bases between the two ends. This CDR3 is CASSVRAGELFF. The CDR3 DNA sequence: TGTGCCAGCAGCGTAAGAGCCGGGGAGCTGTTTTTT.

This rearrangement joins TRBV27 to TRBJ1-2; D remains unclear. The CDR3 has 12 residues. V was clipped by 6 bases and J by 6 bases, with 11 bases between them. Germline V gene data show CDR1 as MNHEY and CDR2 as SMNVEV (reference sequence). The CDR3 reads CASRGGPNGYTF. Written as DNA, the CDR3 is TGTGCCAGCAGAGGAGGCCCTAATGGCTACACCTTC.

The chain links TRBV7-3 to TRBJ1-2; D ambiguous. Germline V gene sequence: CDR1 SGHTA, CDR2 FQGTGA. The CDR3 length is 13 residues. The ends were cut back, 2 bases at V and 8 bases at J, with 12 bases in the middle. CDR3 in amino acids: CASSLGPGEGYTF. CDR3 sequence (DNA): TGTGCCAGCAGCTTAGGCCCCGGGGAGGGCTACACCTTC.

DNA for the CDR3: TGTGCCAGCAGTTTCCAGGGGTCCTACACTGAAGCTTTCTTT. Protein product: CASSFQGSYTEAFF. This chain joins TRBV28 and TRBJ1-1; a possible D gene is TRBD1 (6 bases). In germline, CDR1 is MDHEN, CDR2 SYDVKM. There are 14 residues in the CDR3. The V end lost 3 bases, the J end lost 3 bases, and 11 bases lay between the germline ends.

The chain joins TRBV14 to TRBJ2-3; D gene ambiguous. Germline-derived CDR1 and CDR2 are SGHDN and FVKESK. The CDR3 contains 14 residues. Trimming took off 0 bases at V and 2 bases at J, with 6 bases between the two ends. CDR3 in DNA: TGTGCCAGCAGCCAAGAGCCTAACACAGATACGCAGTATTTT. Its protein is CASSQEPNTDTQYF.

The chain is built from TRBV28 and TRBJ2-7; tentative D call: TRBD1 (6 bases). Germline-derived CDR1 and CDR2 are MDHEN and SYDVKM. CDR3 length: 16 residues. V lost 4 bases and J lost 6, with 22 bases in between. CDR3 bases: TGTGCCAGCAGTTCACCCCAAGTGGACAGTGGGCGCGAGCAGTACTTC. Protein sequence: CASSSPQVDSGREQYF. Based on the CDR3 plus reference TRBV28 and TRBJ2-7, the full variable domain is DVKVTQSSRYLVKRTGEKVFLECVQDMDHENMFWYRQDPGLGLRLIYFSYDVKMKEKGDIPEGYSVSREKKERFSLILESASTNQTSMYLCASSSPQVDSGREQYFGPGTRLTVT.

Note on this clone: Other DNA sequences in this specimen translate into the identical CDR3. The chain uses TRBV29-1 and TRBJ1-3; D is ambiguous. The length of the CDR3 is 11 residues. The V gene lost 6 bases and the J gene lost 3 bases, with 6 bases spanning the gap. Germline V gene sequence: CDR1 SQVTM, CDR2 ANQGSEA. The CDR3 loop reads CSVSSGNTIYF. In nucleotides, the CDR3 is TGCAGCGTCTCCAGTGGAAACACCATATATTTT.

V is TRBV21-1 and J is TRBJ1-2; no check of the table's D call, TRBD1, against the DNA was made. TRBV21-1 is a pseudogene locus. CDR3 size: 16 residues. This CDR3 is CASSKDDGQRDYGYTF. The DNA of the CDR3 is TGTGCCAGCAGCAAGGACGATGGACAGAGGGACTATGGCTACACCTTC.

At least ten counts were recorded for this clone. V is TRBV5-1 and J is TRBJ1-2; possible D gene TRBD1, 5 bases. The CDR3 contains 14 residues. Looked up from germline, CDR1 is SGHRS and CDR2 is YFSETQ. V shed 3 bases and J shed 8 bases, with 17 bases lying between them. CDR3: CASSSRDSFRGYTF. The CDR3 DNA is TGCGCCAGCAGCTCCCGGGACTCCTTTAGGGGCTACACCTTC.

There are a few counts of this clone. The chain links TRBV6-5 to TRBJ2-7; possibly TRBD2 for D (5 bases). This CDR3 is built from 16 residues. CDR1 MNHEY and CDR2 SVGAGI come from the germline V gene. V lost 4 bases, J lost 2 bases, and 18 bases lay in between. CDR3 bases: TGTGCCAGCAGTTCCGGGTTAGGAGGTCATGCCTACGAGCAGTACTTC. It codes for CASSSGLGGHAYEQYF.

The V call is TRBV19, the J call TRBJ1-1, with 11 positions matching TRBD1. Germline lookup yields CDR1 LNHDA and CDR2 SQIVND (reference sequence). Germline trimming cut 5 bases from V and 11 bases from J; bases unmatched to any gene: 16. The CDR3 covers 16 residues. CDR3: CASSVTGTGGGRRAFF. The CDR3 DNA reads TGTGCCAGTAGTGTCACCGGGACAGGGGGTGGGAGGAGGGCTTTCTTT.

The rearrangement links TRBV5-3 to TRBJ2-6, with 8 bases identical to TRBD2. Being an ORF, TRBV5-3 has a function that is uncertain. CDR3 length: 20 amino acids. The V segment lost 2 bases and the J segment 0 bases; nucleotides outside the gene matches: 13. The CDR3: CARSLICPRGRSSGANVLTF. CDR3 nucleotides: TGTGCCAGAAGCTTAATATGCCCTCGCGGGAGGTCCTCTGGGGCCAACGTCCTGACTTTC.

The V gene is TRBV10-3, the J gene TRBJ1-1; 7 nucleotides line up with TRBD1. CDR3 size: 15 residues. Germline CDR1 ENHRY, CDR2 SYGVKD. V was clipped by 7 bases and J by 3 bases; unmatched bases: 11. The CDR3 DNA sequence: TGTGCCATCACAACAGGGGCCAGGTCGGACACTGAAGCTTTCTTT. Amino acid sequence: CAITTGARSDTEAFF.

This clone showed up just a few times. The CDR3 coding sequence is TGTGCCAGCAGCTCCCTTTACTTAGATGAAAAACTGTTTTTT. Protein product: CASSSLYLDEKLFF. The chain links TRBV5-6 to TRBJ1-4; D is ambiguous. The CDR3 has 14 residues. V lost 3 bases, J lost 6 bases, and 12 bases lay in between. Germline V gene sequence: CDR1 SGHDT, CDR2 YYEEEE.

V is TRBV28 and J is TRBJ2-2; 15 bases map to TRBD2. Trimming cost V 3 bases and J 6 bases; bases outside gene matches: 2. Germline V CDR1 and CDR2: MDHEN, SYDVKM. This CDR3 is 16 amino acids long. The CDR3 sequence: CASSLGLAGGAGELFF. The CDR3 DNA reads as TGTGCCAGCAGTTTGGGACTAGCGGGAGGAGCCGGGGAGCTGTTTTTT.

This chain links TRBV2 with TRBJ1-3; D gene uncertain. V was trimmed by 3 bases and J by 7 bases, leaving 4 bases between them. CDR3 length equals 11 residues. CDR1 SNHLY and CDR2 FYNNEI come from the germline V gene. The CDR3 protein is CASSERNTIYF. The CDR3 nucleotides read TGTGCCAGCAGTGAGAGGAACACCATATATTTT.

This clone was seen a few times. The chain recombines TRBV2 with TRBJ1-1; 7 nucleotides line up with TRBD1. The CDR3 spans 13 residues. Germline CDR1 reads SNHLY; CDR2 reads FYNNEI. V lost 5 bases to trimming and J lost 3 bases; unmatched junction nucleotides: 3. The CDR3 DNA is TGTGCCAGCAGTCCGGGACAGCACACTGAAGCTTTCTTT. Residues: CASSPGQHTEAFF.

As DNA, the CDR3 is TGCGCCAGCAGCCAAGAGCCAGGGGATTTTTCACCCCTCCACTTT. It yields the protein CASSQEPGDFSPLHF. This chain uses TRBV4-1 with TRBJ1-6; maybe TRBD1 (6 bases). V was trimmed by 0 bases and J by 9 bases, leaving 12 bases between them. In germline, CDR1 is MGHRA, CDR2 YSYEKL. This CDR3 is 15 amino acids long.